This T cell receptor beta chain was documented in a study of T cells in Graves' hyperthyroidism and ophthalmopathy. Among the patients, aged 18 to 65, hyperthyroidism was newly diagnosed and had lasted under 2 months. Patients with uncontrolled infections, other autoimmune diseases, pregnancy or lactation were excluded. Details on this clonotype: Antigen: not known.

RNA transcripts were the template for amplifying TCR beta CDR3 regions. First-round RT-PCR of the TCR CDR3 relied on the HTBI primer set. TCRdb independently ran MiXCR on the multiplex PCR reads; one entry per CDR3 protein. This sample has just over 550,000 distinct CDR3 sequences, with 40% to 55% found just once. Study-wide results and caveats: Most clonotypes expanded in thyroid above 0.001 were likewise present in blood. Ophthalmopathy cases were set apart from stable hyperthyroidism by a 13 V-J model.

Source material: peripheral blood or thyroid tissue (not recorded which). The origin of this receptor is a woman between 18 and 29 years old with Graves' hyperthyroidism.

The CDR3 region has the DNA TGCAGTCGCCTAGCAGACACCGGGGAGCTGTTTTTT. Translation gives CSRLADTGELFF. The chain employs TRBV20-1 and TRBJ2-2; D possibly corresponds to TRBD2 (5 bases). The CDR3 has 12 residues. Germline lookup yields CDR1 DFQATT and CDR2 SNEGSKA (reference sequence). Trimming removed 8 bases at V and 3 bases at J, with 10 bases between.